These 28 T cell receptor beta chains share one sample of origin, sequenced in a study of blood T cell repertoires in COVID-19. The protocol was immunoSEQ multiplex PCR, while the TCRdb copy is restricted to in-frame clones and leaves out a portion. The sample consists of some 78,000 clones, 89% of them appearing once. The sequencing sample was made of peripheral blood. The receptors were sampled from a man aged 70-80 years with active or convalescent COVID-19.

V usage is TRBV11-2 and J usage is TRBJ2-7, with D hard to call. Germline CDR1 is SGHAT and CDR2 is FQNNGV. V lost 5 bases, J lost 4 bases, and 6 bases lay in between. The CDR3 has 11 amino acids. CDR3 region: CASSPLYEQYF. CDR3 in DNA: TGTGCCAGCAGCCCCCTGTACGAGCAGTACTTC. Full variable domain (rest looked up from reference TRBV11-2 and TRBJ2-7): EAGVAQSPRYKIIEKRQSVAFWCNPISGHATLYWYQQILGQGPKLLIQFQNNGVVDDSQLPKDRFSAERLKGVDSTLKIQPAKLEDSAVYLCASSPLYEQYFGPGTRLTVT.

The chain joins TRBV6-1 to TRBJ1-2; 9 bases are a match to TRBD1. J was trimmed by 6 bases and V by 2 bases; bases with no gene match: 4. The CDR3 is 14 residues long. Germline CDR1 is MNHNS and CDR2 is SASEGT. CDR3 sequence reads: CASSESGTGNGYTF. In nucleotides, the CDR3 is TGTGCCAGCAGTGAATCCGGGACAGGGAATGGCTACACCTTC.

The chain couples TRBV5-1 to TRBJ1-2, with 8 bases that match TRBD1. The CDR3 is made up of 13 amino acids. The germline CDR1 and CDR2 sequences are SGHRS and YFSETQ. The V and J ends lost 4 bases and 3 bases, in that order; junction bases with no gene match: 2. The CDR3 here is CASSPTGDYGYTF. CDR3 nucleotide sequence: TGCGCCAGCAGCCCGACAGGGGACTATGGCTACACCTTC.

The gene calls are TRBV6-5 and TRBJ2-2; weak D call: TRBD2 (7 bases). Germline lookup yields CDR1 MNHEY and CDR2 SVGAGI. This CDR3 spans 14 amino acids. V lost 6 bases and J 3 bases, leaving 11 bases between the germline ends. CDR3 residues: CASRGGPDTGELFF. CDR3 nucleotide sequence: TGTGCCAGCAGGGGGGGGCCGGACACCGGGGAGCTGTTTTTT.

This clone appeared once. The chain uses TRBV4-1 and TRBJ2-1; 9 nucleotides line up with TRBD1. The CDR3 length is 15 residues. V shed 4 bases and J 4 bases; nucleotides not matched to a gene: 5. Germline lookup yields CDR1 MGHRA and CDR2 YSYEKL. DNA for the CDR3: TGCGCCAGCAGCCCTGGACAGGGGACTTACAATGAGCAGTTCTTC. Translation: CASSPGQGTYNEQFF.

This chain uses TRBV2 with TRBJ1-1; tentatively, D is TRBD1 (5 bases). CDR3 length: 12 residues. CDR1 and CDR2 from the germline V gene are SNHLY and FYNNEI. V was shortened by 1 base and J by 6 bases, with 6 bases between the two germline ends. The CDR3 sequence: CASSEGGAEAFF. In DNA, the CDR3 is TGTGCCAGCAGTGAAGGGGGGGCTGAAGCTTTCTTT.

CDR3 protein: CASRPGGSRDQPQHF. The CDR3 nucleotides are TGTGCCAGCAGACCAGGGGGCTCAAGGGATCAGCCCCAGCATTTT. This chain uses TRBV6-5 with TRBJ1-5, with TRBD1 matching 8 bases. The CDR3 loop spans 15 amino acids. Germline V gives CDR1 MNHEY, CDR2 SVGAGI. V gave up 6 bases and J gave up 5 bases; unmatched junction bases: 9.

The chain has TRBV5-8 and TRBJ1-1, with D hard to call. Germline CDR1 is SGHTS and CDR2 is YDEGEE. The V gene lost 0 bases and the J gene lost 1 base, with 7 bases spanning the gap. The CDR3 spans 14 residues. CDR3 in amino acids: CASSLETGNTEAFF. The CDR3 DNA reads TGTGCCAGCAGCTTGGAGACGGGGAACACTGAAGCTTTCTTT.

The chain employs TRBV28 and TRBJ1-2, with a weak D call TRBD1 (5 bases). Germline loops: CDR1 MDHEN, CDR2 SYDVKM. V shed 3 bases and J shed 4 bases, with 9 bases lying between them. The CDR3 totals 13 residues. The CDR3 spells CASSFQGGYGYTF. The CDR3 DNA is TGTGCCAGCAGTTTCCAGGGCGGCTATGGCTACACCTTC.

The rearrangement joins TRBV12-3 or TRBV12-4 to TRBJ1-2; D remains ambiguous. The CDR3 contains 13 residues. V gave up 3 bases and J gave up 3 bases, with 8 bases separating them. The CDR3 region has the DNA TGTGCCAGCAGTTTTGGAGAGTACTATGGCTACACCTTC. Translating it yields CASSFGEYYGYTF.

The rearrangement joins TRBV15 to TRBJ2-3; possibly TRBD2 for D (7 bases). Deletions cut 0 bases from V and 1 base from J, with 11 bases between. The CDR3 has 16 amino acids. Germline V lookup: CDR1 LNHNV, CDR2 YYDKDF (reference sequence). The CDR3 is CATSRDRGGGTDTQYF. The CDR3 DNA reads TGTGCCACCAGCAGAGATCGAGGGGGGGGCACAGATACGCAGTATTTT.

The chain joins TRBV9 to TRBJ1-1; the D gene is possibly TRBD1 (5 bases). CDR1 is SGDLS and CDR2 is YYNGEE in the germline V gene. This CDR3 spans 15 amino acids. The ends were cut back, 0 bases at V and 2 bases at J, with 11 bases in the middle. DNA for the CDR3: TGTGCCAGCAGCGTAGCTGGGGCCTTAAACACTGAAGCTTTCTTT. Protein product: CASSVAGALNTEAFF.

The chain carries TRBV5-1 and TRBJ2-3; D may be TRBD1 (6 bases). Germline V gives CDR1 SGHRS, CDR2 YFSETQ. Deletions cut 3 bases from V and 1 base from J, with 9 bases between. The CDR3 has 14 amino acids. This CDR3 is CASSSWTGTDTQYF. The CDR3 coding sequence is TGCGCCAGCAGCTCGTGGACAGGCACAGATACGCAGTATTTT.

This sequence joins TRBV11-2 and TRBJ2-1; 10 nucleotides align to TRBD1. The germline CDR1 and CDR2 sequences are SGHAT and FQNNGV. The CDR3 runs to 16 residues. V shed 1 base and J 4 bases; nucleotides not matched to a gene: 4. The CDR3 nucleotides read TGTGCCAGCAGCTTAGGGACAGGGGGACGGTACAATGAGCAGTTCTTC. This codes for CASSLGTGGRYNEQFF. The whole variable domain, filled in from reference TRBV11-2 and TRBJ2-1, reads EAGVAQSPRYKIIEKRQSVAFWCNPISGHATLYWYQQILGQGPKLLIQFQNNGVVDDSQLPKDRFSAERLKGVDSTLKIQPAKLEDSAVYLCASSLGTGGRYNEQFFGPGTRLTVL.

This clone has only one observation. The gene calls are TRBV6-2 or TRBV6-3 and TRBJ1-2, with 7 positions matching TRBD1. With 4 bases clipped from V and 6 bases from J, the junction kept 14 bases outside the gene matches. CDR1 is MNHEY and CDR2 is SVGEGT in the germline V gene. CDR3 length equals 16 residues. CDR3 in DNA: TGTGCCAGCAGTTTCGACCCATTTCAGGGGGAAGATGGCTACACCTTC. It is translated as CASSFDPFQGEDGYTF.

Worth noting for this clone: Germline and junction disagree at one end, which may indicate a read error. The rearrangement links TRBV14 to TRBJ2-2; 8 nucleotides align to TRBD2. The CDR3 has 19 amino acids. Looked up from germline, CDR1 is SGHDN and CDR2 is FVKESK. The DNA for the CDR3 is TGTGCCCGCAGCCGGGGGGGGGACGCCCTAAGACTGAACACCGGGGAGCTGTTTTTT. It codes for CARSRGGDALRLNTGELFF.

This chain links TRBV9 with TRBJ2-7; TRBD1 agrees at 7 bases. After removal of 7 bases from V and 2 bases from J, the junction contained 9 bases not matched to a gene. CDR1 is SGDLS and CDR2 is YYNGEE in the germline V gene. This CDR3 region has 14 residues. The CDR3, as DNA: TGTGCCAGCTCCCCTGGGACAGCGACCTACGAGCAGTACTTC. It specifies CASSPGTATYEQYF.

This clone was counted once. This rearrangement joins TRBV5-1 to TRBJ1-3; no reliable D call. The V gene lost 1 base and the J gene lost 1 base, with 9 bases spanning the gap. The CDR3 sequence is 15 residues long. Germline V gene lookup returns CDR1 SGHRS and CDR2 YFSETQ. CDR3 region: CASSLWASSGNTIYF. The CDR3 DNA is TGCGCCAGCAGCTTGTGGGCAAGTTCTGGAAACACCATATATTTT.

The chain combines TRBV5-1 with TRBJ2-2; no reliable D call. The CDR3 totals 16 residues. The germline V gene encodes CDR1 SGHRS and CDR2 YFSETQ. Trimming cost V 0 bases and J 0 bases, with 9 bases left between them. The CDR3 is CASSLVLNSNTGELFF. The CDR3 DNA follows: TGCGCCAGCAGCTTGGTGCTAAACTCGAACACCGGGGAGCTGTTTTTT.

V gene TRBV27 combines with J gene TRBJ2-5; 8 nucleotides align to TRBD1. CDR3 length: 14 residues. V dropped 5 bases and J dropped 5; count of bases not matched to a gene: 7. In germline, CDR1 is MNHEY, CDR2 SMNVEV (reference sequence). The CDR3 here is CASSPKAGGETQYF. Here the CDR3 DNA reads TGTGCCAGCAGTCCAAAGGCAGGGGGCGAGACCCAGTACTTC.

This clone was counted once. The chain recombines TRBV6-4 with TRBJ2-1; 9 positions agree with TRBD1. Germline V gives CDR1 MRHNA, CDR2 SNTAGT. The trim removed 0 bases at V and 3 bases at J, leaving 3 bases unmatched. There are 16 residues in the CDR3. The CDR3 here is CASSDSNRGLYNEQFF. Here the CDR3 DNA reads TGTGCCAGCAGTGACTCGAACAGGGGGCTCTACAATGAGCAGTTCTTC.

The chain employs TRBV5-1 and TRBJ2-1; TRBD2 agrees at 8 bases. This CDR3 spans 14 amino acids. Germline V gene lookup returns CDR1 SGHRS and CDR2 YFSETQ. Trimming at V came to 0 bases and at J to 12 bases, leaving 8 bases not matched to a gene. The CDR3 reads CASSLAARRGAQFF. For the CDR3, the DNA is TGCGCCAGCAGCTTGGCTGCAAGGCGGGGGGCGCAGTTCTTC. Full variable domain (missing parts from reference TRBV5-1 and TRBJ2-1): KAGVTQTPRYLIKTRGQQVTLSCSPISGHRSVSWYQQTPGQGLQFLFEYFSETQRNKGNFPGRFSGRQFSNSRSEMNVSTLELGDSALYLCASSLAARRGAQFFGPGTRLTVL.

The chain recombines TRBV7-6 with TRBJ1-3; possible D gene TRBD1, 6 bases. The V gene lost 4 bases and the J gene lost 0 bases, with 13 bases spanning the gap. The CDR3 has 16 amino acids. Germline V lookup: CDR1 SGHVS, CDR2 FNYEAQ. DNA for the CDR3: TGTGCCAGCAGCTCTGGACAGCATGACTCTGGAAACACCATATATTTT. As protein: CASSSGQHDSGNTIYF.

The chain uses TRBV6-5 and TRBJ1-4, with D hard to call. The CDR3 runs to 15 residues. V lost 6 bases and J 3 bases, leaving 14 bases between the germline ends. The germline V gene encodes CDR1 MNHEY and CDR2 SVGAGI. CDR3 amino acids: CASRSLGGPNEKLFF. The CDR3 nucleotides are TGTGCCAGCAGATCCCTTGGAGGGCCTAATGAAAAACTGTTTTTT.

The chain's CDR3 is CASSFKGQGEYEQYF. The CDR3 DNA sequence: TGTGCCAGCAGTTTCAAGGGACAGGGCGAGTACGAGCAGTACTTC. The chain is built from TRBV27 and TRBJ2-7; 9 positions agree with TRBD1. CDR3 length: 15 residues. Trimming at V came to 3 bases and at J to 4 bases, leaving 7 bases not matched to a gene. CDR1 and CDR2 from the germline V gene are MNHEY and SMNVEV (reference sequence).

The chain has TRBV28 and TRBJ2-1; a possible D gene is TRBD2 (6 bases). CDR3 length: 17 amino acids. V was shortened by 3 bases and J by 0 bases, with 15 bases between the two germline ends. The germline gives CDR1 MDHEN, CDR2 SYDVKM. The CDR3 nucleotides read TGTGCCAGCAGTTTTTTTTGGGGGGTGAGCTCCTACAATGAGCAGTTCTTC. Amino acid sequence: CASSFFWGVSSYNEQFF.

This chain joins TRBV15 and TRBJ2-5; maybe TRBD2 (5 bases). Trimming cost V 8 bases and J 5 bases, with 12 bases left between them. Germline-derived CDR1 and CDR2 are LNHNV and YYDKDF (reference sequence). The CDR3 contains 12 residues. This chain's CDR3 is CATQRGEETQYF. CDR3 DNA: TGTGCCACCCAACGGGGAGAGGAGACCCAGTACTTC.

The chain combines TRBV7-9 with TRBJ2-2; tentative D call: TRBD1 (6 bases). Trimming removed 5 bases from V and 3 bases from J, with 10 bases in between. From germline, CDR1 is SEHNR and CDR2 FQNEAQ (reference sequence). The CDR3 covers 14 residues. This CDR3 reads CASSQGSDTGELFF. As DNA, the CDR3 is TGTGCCAGCAGCCAGGGGTCGGACACCGGGGAGCTGTTTTTT.